What follows are 30 T cell receptor beta chains derived from one specimen sequenced in a study of T cell responses to AZD1222 COVID-19 vaccine. The repertoire was sequenced with immunoSEQ multiplex PCR; TCRdb's copy has only in-frame clones and lacks some. Here the sample spans 100,000 or so clones, 88% being singletons. Sequencing was performed on peripheral blood, taken on day 0 of AZD1222 vaccination. The receptor set was obtained from an adult in good health.

This rearrangement joins TRBV7-9 to TRBJ1-2; weak D call: TRBD1 (5 bases). The CDR3 has 19 residues. V gave up 3 bases and J gave up 6 bases, with 29 bases separating them. Per the germline V gene, CDR1 is SEHNR and CDR2 is FQNEAQ (reference sequence). This CDR3 reads CASSFPSGGVGRKADGYTF. The CDR3 DNA is TGTGCCAGCAGCTTCCCTTCGGGGGGGGTGGGAAGGAAGGCTGATGGCTACACCTTC.

About this clone itself: Other DNA sequences in this sample translate to the same CDR3. The chain carries TRBV5-1 and TRBJ2-7, with TRBD2 identical over 13 bases. The V segment lost 3 bases and the J segment 5 bases; nucleotides outside the gene matches: 5. The CDR3 covers 15 residues. CDR1 is SGHRS and CDR2 is YFSETQ in the germline V gene. DNA for the CDR3: TGCGCCAGCAGCTCTGGACTAGCGGGAGTGGACGAGCAGTACTTC. Its protein product is CASSSGLAGVDEQYF.

The V and J genes are TRBV4-3 and TRBJ2-7; possibly TRBD1 or TRBD2 for D (5 bases each). Germline assignment: CDR1 LGHNA and CDR2 YSLEER. This CDR3 comprises 18 residues. Trimming stripped 1 base from V and 1 base from J, with 20 bases between. As DNA, the CDR3 is TGCGCCAGCAGCCAAGTCTGGAAAGCCGGGACGGAATCCTACGAGCAGTACTTC. This translates into CASSQVWKAGTESYEQYF.

This clone has only a few counts. In nucleotides, the CDR3 is TGTGCCAGCAGCTTAACCCAATGGACTAGCGGGAGTGAGGGTGAGGAGACCCAGTACTTC. It translates to CASSLTQWTSGSEGEETQYF. V usage is TRBV7-8 and J usage is TRBJ2-5, with 13 nucleotides matching TRBD2. The CDR3 runs 20 residues. The V gene's germline CDR1 is SGHVS and CDR2 FQNEAQ. V shed 2 bases and J 5 bases; nucleotides not matched to a gene: 17.

The chain links TRBV19 to TRBJ2-7; D is perhaps TRBD1 (6 bases). V dropped 6 bases and J dropped 0 bases, with 15 bases sitting between them. Germline CDR1 LNHDA, CDR2 SQIVND (reference sequence). The CDR3 contains 15 residues. As DNA, the CDR3 is TGTGCCAGTAGCGACTTAGACAGGCCCTCCTACGAGCAGTACTTC. It encodes CASSDLDRPSYEQYF.

This rearrangement joins TRBV30 to TRBJ1-2; the D gene is possibly TRBD1 (5 bases). Per germline, CDR1 GTSNPN and CDR2 SVGIG (reference sequence). The V end was cut by 4 bases, the J end by 2 bases, with 8 bases between. The CDR3 length is 12 residues. The CDR3 DNA follows: TGTGCCTGGACGGGGGGAAACTATGGCTACACCTTC. Amino acids: CAWTGGNYGYTF.

The chain carries TRBV4-3 and TRBJ2-7; 10 positions agree with TRBD2. V shed 1 base and J 4 bases; nucleotides not matched to a gene: 4. The CDR3 runs 15 residues. Germline V gene lookup returns CDR1 LGHNA and CDR2 YSLEER. The CDR3 loop is CASSQGIAGGYEQYF. CDR3 sequence (DNA): TGCGCCAGCAGCCAAGGAATAGCGGGGGGATACGAGCAGTACTTC.

This rearrangement joins TRBV7-6 to TRBJ1-2, with D perhaps matching TRBD1 (5 bases). The CDR3 sequence is 12 residues long. The ends were cut back, 5 bases at V and 7 bases at J, with 11 bases in the middle. Germline CDR1 reads SGHVS; CDR2 reads FNYEAQ. CDR3 DNA: TGTGCCAGCAGCCCTGGGGGGGGTGGCTACACCTTC. It translates to CASSPGGGGYTF.

This clone has a handful of counts. This rearrangement joins TRBV4-1 to TRBJ1-4; D unclear. Germline assignment: CDR1 MGHRA and CDR2 YSYEKL. Trimming removed 3 bases from V and 5 bases from J, with 13 bases in between. This CDR3 comprises 15 residues. This chain's CDR3 is CASSQALRENEKLFF. The CDR3 DNA reads TGCGCCAGCAGCCAGGCACTGAGGGAGAATGAAAAACTGTTTTTT.

The genes are TRBV9 and TRBJ1-1; 9 nucleotides line up with TRBD1. The CDR3 spans 15 residues. The ends lost 4 bases at V and 6 bases at J; junction bases unmatched: 10. Germline lookup yields CDR1 SGDLS and CDR2 YYNGEE. The CDR3 reads CASSTTGTGFSEAFF. The CDR3 DNA is TGTGCCAGCAGCACTACCGGGACAGGGTTCTCTGAAGCTTTCTTT.

This clone was observed a single time. V and J are TRBV3-1 (or the pseudogene TRBV3-2) and TRBJ1-1, with D uncertain. Germline CDR1 LGHDT, CDR2 YNNKEL (reference sequence). The CDR3 has 13 amino acids. Trimming removed 7 bases at V and 4 bases at J, with 13 bases between. CDR3 nucleotides: TGTGCCAGCAATTCCGGATCCGGCACTGAAGCTTTCTTT. It codes for CASNSGSGTEAFF.

The chain links TRBV7-9 to TRBJ1-2; TRBD1 matches 8 bases. Germline assignment: CDR1 SEHNR and CDR2 FQNEAQ (reference sequence). Trimming at V came to 4 bases and at J to 0 bases, leaving 10 bases not matched to a gene. This CDR3 spans 17 amino acids. The CDR3 loop reads CASSSPGQGLPNYGYTF. The CDR3, as DNA: TGTGCCAGCAGCTCGCCCGGACAGGGCCTTCCTAACTATGGCTACACCTTC.

V is TRBV6-5 and J is TRBJ2-5; maybe TRBD2 (5 bases). The germline gives CDR1 MNHEY, CDR2 SVGAGI. This CDR3 spans 15 amino acids. V gave up 0 bases and J gave up 2 bases, with 10 bases separating them. Here the CDR3 reads CASSYSAGIQETQYF. The DNA for the CDR3 is TGTGCCAGCAGTTACTCGGCGGGTATACAAGAGACCCAGTACTTC.

The V call is TRBV7-9, the J call TRBJ1-1; TRBD1 is a possible D gene (5 bases). The CDR3 sequence is 13 residues long. Trimming left V 3 bases short and J 8 bases short, with 13 bases between. Germline V lookup: CDR1 SEHNR, CDR2 FQNEAQ (reference sequence). CDR3 DNA: TGTGCCAGCAGCTTGGGGCTCGACAGAGAAGCTTTCTTT. Translation gives CASSLGLDREAFF.

V is TRBV28 and J is TRBJ2-2; no clear D gene. The CDR3 extends over 15 amino acids. Germline V lookup: CDR1 MDHEN, CDR2 SYDVKM. V dropped 8 bases and J dropped 0 bases, with 13 bases sitting between them. The CDR3 spells CASRARSSNTGELFF. CDR3 bases: TGTGCCAGCCGGGCGCGGAGTTCGAACACCGGGGAGCTGTTTTTT.

In regard to this clone: Other DNA sequences within the sample encode an identical CDR3. This chain connects TRBV6-5 to TRBJ1-1; 7 bases are a match to TRBD1. Trimming at V came to 8 bases and at J to 2 bases, leaving 5 bases not matched to a gene. CDR3 length equals 13 residues. Germline V gene data show CDR1 as MNHEY and CDR2 as SVGAGI. The CDR3 DNA is TGTGCCAGCCGACAGGGATTAAACACTGAAGCTTTCTTT. The encoded protein is CASRQGLNTEAFF.

The rearrangement joins TRBV3-1 (or the pseudogene TRBV3-2) to TRBJ2-5, with D unclear. The length of the CDR3 is 15 residues. From germline, CDR1 is LGHDT and CDR2 YNNKEL (reference sequence). Trimming took off 7 bases at V and 4 bases at J, with 19 bases between the two ends. DNA for the CDR3: TGTGCCAGCAACCAGCCGCTTTCGTCTCGAGAGACCCAGTACTTC. This sequence encodes CASNQPLSSRETQYF.

This clone was seen more than once but under ten times. This chain uses TRBV10-3 with TRBJ1-5, with unresolved D. Trimming stripped 4 bases from V and 6 bases from J, with 7 bases between. Germline CDR1 is ENHRY and CDR2 is SYGVKD. The CDR3 has 12 residues. The CDR3 sequence: CAISGEGQPQHF. The CDR3, as DNA: TGTGCCATCAGTGGGGAGGGTCAGCCCCAGCATTTT.

This chain connects TRBV11-3 to TRBJ1-1, with D possibly TRBD1 on 5 matching bases. CDR3 length: 14 residues. Germline lookup yields CDR1 SGHNT and CDR2 YENEEA. V lost 2 bases and J 7 bases, leaving 14 bases between the germline ends. The CDR3 DNA is TGTGCCAGCAGCTTAACTCAGACAGCCCGTGAAGCTTTCTTT. Its protein is CASSLTQTAREAFF.

The chain has TRBV10-1 and TRBJ2-1; no clear D. Trimming removed 4 bases at V and 0 bases at J, with 10 bases between. The CDR3 extends over 15 amino acids. In germline, CDR1 is WNHNN, CDR2 SYGVQD (reference sequence). The CDR3 loop is CASSADSSSYNEQFF. The CDR3, as DNA: TGCGCCAGCAGTGCTGACTCGAGCTCCTACAATGAGCAGTTCTTC.

This rearrangement joins TRBV12-3 or TRBV12-4 to TRBJ1-6; a weak D match, TRBD1 (5 bases). The length of the CDR3 is 13 residues. The ends were cut back, 2 bases at V and 9 bases at J, with 8 bases in the middle. The DNA for the CDR3 is TGTGCCAGCAGTTTACAGGGAGGTTCACCCCTCCACTTT. Protein sequence: CASSLQGGSPLHF.

The gene calls are TRBV6-1 and TRBJ2-1; 12 positions match TRBD2. Germline V CDR1 and CDR2: MNHNS, SASEGT. J was trimmed by 1 base and V by 2 bases; bases with no gene match: 9. The CDR3 covers 19 residues. The CDR3 is CASSERLAGGRGSYNEQFF. CDR3 sequence (DNA): TGTGCCAGCAGTGAACGGCTAGCGGGAGGGCGGGGTTCCTACAATGAGCAGTTCTTC.

The sample holds a few counts of this clone. The V call is TRBV7-9, the J call TRBJ2-1; the D gene is possibly TRBD2 (6 bases). This CDR3 spans 16 amino acids. V dropped 1 base and J dropped 1 base, with 11 bases sitting between them. Germline loops: CDR1 SEHNR, CDR2 FQNEAQ (reference sequence). CDR3 nucleotide sequence: TGTGCCAGCAGCTTAGATCGGCGGGGATCCTACAATGAGCAGTTCTTC. It translates to CASSLDRRGSYNEQFF.

The V gene is TRBV14, the J gene TRBJ2-5; D uncertain. The CDR3 contains 19 residues. Trimming shortened V by 0 bases and J by 2 bases, and 22 bases separated the two germline ends. Looked up from germline, CDR1 is SGHDN and CDR2 is FVKESK. The CDR3 is CASSQDRIRTAREQETQYF. In DNA, the CDR3 is TGTGCCAGCAGCCAAGATAGAATTAGGACGGCAAGGGAACAAGAGACCCAGTACTTC.

The J gene is TRBJ1-2, the V gene TRBV28, with TRBD1 matching over 9 bases. V lost 5 bases to trimming and J lost 4 bases; unmatched junction nucleotides: 11. Germline CDR1 is MDHEN and CDR2 is SYDVKM. This CDR3 contains 16 residues. The CDR3 region has the DNA TGTGCCAGCAGTCAAGGAAAGACAGGGGGTCTCTATGGCTACACCTTC. The encoded protein is CASSQGKTGGLYGYTF.

The chain's CDR3 is CASSSEQGPGELFF. The CDR3 DNA is TGTGCCAGCAGCTCAGAACAGGGTCCCGGGGAGCTGTTTTTT. The rearrangement links TRBV7-8 to TRBJ2-2; possibly TRBD1 for D (6 bases). Germline V lookup: CDR1 SGHVS, CDR2 FQNEAQ. The germline V and J ends were trimmed by 4 bases and 6 bases, with 12 bases remaining between them. This CDR3 is built from 14 residues.

The genes are TRBV5-1 and TRBJ1-2; 9 bases fit TRBD1. Germline CDR1 is SGHRS and CDR2 is YFSETQ. J lost 8 bases, V lost 3 bases, and 2 bases had no gene match. The CDR3 covers 12 residues. The CDR3 spells CASSYGQGGYTF. CDR3 DNA: TGCGCCAGCAGCTACGGACAGGGGGGCTACACCTTC.

The chain is built from TRBV29-1 and TRBJ2-3; possible D gene TRBD1, 6 bases. Trimming pared 3 bases from V and 1 base from J, leaving 8 bases between. This CDR3 is built from 13 residues. Germline loops: CDR1 SQVTM, CDR2 ANQGSEA. CDR3 in DNA: TGCAGCGTTGATAGACAGGGCACAGATACGCAGTATTTT. It encodes CSVDRQGTDTQYF.

The chain carries TRBV6-1 and TRBJ1-2; D perhaps matches TRBD1 (5 bases). Between the trimmed V and J ends, which lost 2 bases and 3 bases, there was a span of 16 bases. The germline V gene encodes CDR1 MNHNS and CDR2 SASEGT. This CDR3 has 16 residues. The CDR3 protein is CASSERTWFDYYGYTF. CDR3 coding DNA: TGTGCCAGCAGTGAACGGACATGGTTCGACTACTATGGCTACACCTTC.

This clone was seen just once. This chain links TRBV5-8 with TRBJ2-4; D perhaps matches TRBD2 (7 bases). The CDR3 extends over 14 amino acids. Trimming took off 0 bases at V and 8 bases at J, with 12 bases between the two ends. Germline V gene lookup returns CDR1 SGHTS and CDR2 YDEGEE. CDR3 bases: TGTGCCAGCAGCTTGGAAAGGGGGGGTGACATTCAGTACTTC. This translates into CASSLERGGDIQYF.